These 31 T cell receptor beta chains came from one sample sequenced in a study of cytomegalovirus exposure and HLA in healthy donors. Measured with immunoSEQ multiplex PCR; TCRdb has only the in-frame clones, and not every one. The sample shows some 150,000 clones, just over 90% of them seen only once. The sample taken for sequencing was PBMCs. These receptors originate from a man aged 18 to 30 in good health and CMV-seronegative.

The chain combines TRBV27 with TRBJ1-2; D is unresolved. CDR1 MNHEY and CDR2 SMNVEV come from the germline V gene (reference sequence). Trimming took 5 bases from V and 7 from J, leaving 14 bases between them. This CDR3 is built from 13 residues. The CDR3 region has the DNA TGTGCCAGCAGTGGATCCTGGGCGGGTGGCTACACCTTC. It encodes CASSGSWAGGYTF.

V usage is TRBV30 and J usage is TRBJ1-1; D is unresolved. V was pared by 0 bases and J by 5 bases, with 7 bases between. The CDR3 is 12 residues long. Germline CDR1 is GTSNPN and CDR2 is SVGIG (reference sequence). The DNA for the CDR3 is TGTGCCTGGAGTGTAGAGGAGACTGAAGCTTTCTTT. Translating it yields CAWSVEETEAFF.

This sequence joins TRBV7-8 and TRBJ1-2, with D perhaps TRBD1 (6 bases). V was shortened by 1 base and J by 4 bases, with 10 bases between the two germline ends. The length of the CDR3 is 14 residues. The germline V gene has CDR1 SGHVS and CDR2 FQNEAQ. The CDR3 DNA reads TGTGCCAGCAGCTTAGAAGCAGGGGTCTATGGCTACACCTTC. Protein product: CASSLEAGVYGYTF. The complete variable domain, with remaining parts taken from reference TRBV7-8 and TRBJ1-2, reads GAGVSQSPRYKVAKRGQDVALRCDPISGHVSLFWYQQALGQGPEFLTYFQNEAQLDKSGLPSDRFFAERPEGSVSTLKIQRTQQEDSAVYLCASSLEAGVYGYTFGSGTRLTVV.

V gene TRBV28 combines with J gene TRBJ1-1; the D is unclear. Germline CDR1 MDHEN, CDR2 SYDVKM. The CDR3 is made up of 13 amino acids. The V end lost 6 bases, the J end lost 3 bases, and 11 bases lay between the germline ends. CDR3 sequence: CASSAGGYTEAFF. CDR3 in DNA: TGTGCCAGCAGCGCAGGTGGGTACACTGAAGCTTTCTTT.

This clone was found once. The gene calls are TRBV19 and TRBJ1-5, with 11 bases aligning to TRBD1. The CDR3 covers 14 residues. CDR1 is LNHDA, CDR2 SQIVND, per germline (reference sequence). J lost 6 bases, V lost 5 bases, and 3 bases had no gene match. DNA of the CDR3: TGTGCCAGTAGTGCCGGGACAGGGGGTCAGCCCCAGCATTTT. Translated: CASSAGTGGQPQHF. Filled out from reference TRBV19 and TRBJ1-5, the complete variable domain reads DGGITQSPKYLFRKEGQNVTLSCEQNLNHDAMYWYRQDPGQGLRLIYYSQIVNDFQKGDIAEGYSVSREKKESFPLTVTSAQKNPTAFYLCASSAGTGGQPQHFGDGTRLSIL.

This rearrangement joins TRBV11-3 to TRBJ2-5, with 11 bases aligning to TRBD2. The CDR3 runs to 15 residues. The V gene's germline CDR1 is SGHNT and CDR2 YENEEA. Trimming cost V 5 bases and J 4 bases; bases outside gene matches: 6. The CDR3, as DNA: TGTGCCAGCAGCATAGCGGGAGGGCCGCGAGAGACCCAGTACTTC. As protein: CASSIAGGPRETQYF.

The V and J genes are TRBV19 and TRBJ1-5, with D possibly matching TRBD1 (5 bases). CDR1 is LNHDA, CDR2 SQIVND, per germline (reference sequence). Trimming removed 6 bases at V and 7 bases at J, with 10 bases between. The CDR3 is 12 amino acids. In DNA form, the CDR3 reads TGTGCCAGTAGCAGGGTGGGGCAGCCCCAGCATTTT. Translating it yields CASSRVGQPQHF.

The rearrangement uses TRBV7-9 and TRBJ2-7; D remains unclear. This CDR3 spans 14 amino acids. Germline loops: CDR1 SEHNR, CDR2 FQNEAQ (reference sequence). Trimming took off 7 bases at V and 3 bases at J, with 16 bases between the two ends. CDR3 sequence reads: CASTPLPEIYEQYV. Written as DNA, the CDR3 is TGTGCCAGCACCCCCCTCCCGGAGATCTACGAGCAGTACGTC.

The genes are TRBV5-1 and TRBJ2-3, with TRBD1 matching over 10 bases. This CDR3 has 15 residues. Unmatched junction bases numbered 2, after V lost 4 bases and J lost 0 bases. Looked up from germline, CDR1 is SGHRS and CDR2 is YFSETQ. CDR3 DNA: TGCGCCAGCAGCGGGGACAGGGGAAGCACAGATACGCAGTATTTT. It encodes CASSGDRGSTDTQYF.

V is TRBV6-6 and J is TRBJ2-7; 10 bases line up with TRBD2. The V and J ends lost 6 bases and 3 bases, in that order; junction bases with no gene match: 11. The CDR3 contains 16 residues. Germline V lookup: CDR1 MNHNY, CDR2 SVGAGI (reference sequence). The DNA for the CDR3 is TGTGCCAGCAGCACAGGACTAGCGGTAACCCACTACGAGCAGTACGTC. It encodes CASSTGLAVTHYEQYV.

The V gene is TRBV9, the J gene TRBJ1-1; D gene unclear. This CDR3 comprises 18 residues. V was pared by 0 bases and J by 1 base, with 19 bases between. The germline V gene has CDR1 SGDLS and CDR2 YYNGEE. The CDR3 region is CASSVASRGGSPNTEAFF. CDR3 bases: TGTGCCAGCAGCGTAGCCAGCCGGGGAGGCAGCCCGAACACTGAAGCTTTCTTT.

The chain joins TRBV9 to TRBJ2-7; a weak D match, TRBD2 (5 bases). CDR1 and CDR2 from the germline V gene are SGDLS and YYNGEE. The CDR3 consists of 14 residues. Deletions cut 0 bases from V and 4 bases from J, with 11 bases between. The CDR3 region has the DNA TGTGCCAGCAGCGTAGCTGAGGGCCTGTACGAGCAGTACTTC. It translates to CASSVAEGLYEQYF.

V usage is TRBV29-1 and J usage is TRBJ2-2, with D possibly matching TRBD1 (7 bases). Germline assignment: CDR1 SQVTM and CDR2 ANQGSEA. The CDR3 contains 13 residues. The V end was cut by 7 bases, the J end by 4 bases, with 13 bases between. The CDR3 nucleotides read TGCAGCGCGGACCAGGGGGGCACCGGGGAGCTGTTTTTT. This sequence encodes CSADQGGTGELFF.

This clone appeared a few times. The chain recombines TRBV6-1 with TRBJ2-3, with 10 bases that match TRBD2. The ends lost 2 bases at V and 4 bases at J; junction bases unmatched: 0. Germline V gives CDR1 MNHNS, CDR2 SASEGT. The CDR3 is made up of 14 amino acids. CDR3 sequence: CASSELAGADTQYF. The CDR3 DNA reads as TGTGCCAGCAGTGAACTAGCGGGGGCAGATACGCAGTATTTT.

The chain couples TRBV27 to TRBJ1-2, with D uncertain. CDR1 is MNHEY, CDR2 SMNVEV, per germline (reference sequence). The V end was cut by 3 bases, the J end by 7 bases, with 15 bases between. This CDR3 is built from 14 residues. The CDR3 sequence is CASSFGSGVGGYTF. The CDR3 DNA reads TGTGCCAGCAGTTTCGGTTCGGGTGTTGGTGGCTACACCTTC.

This clone was picked up a small number of times. CDR3 in amino acids: CAISESLLAGSYNEQFF. The CDR3 DNA reads as TGTGCCATCAGTGAGTCTCTACTAGCGGGCTCCTACAATGAGCAGTTCTTC. V gene TRBV10-3 combines with J gene TRBJ2-1, with 9 bases that match TRBD2. The CDR3 contains 17 residues. Losses at the gene ends were 0 bases for V and 0 bases for J; bases not matched to a gene: 3. The germline CDR1 and CDR2 sequences are ENHRY and SYGVKD.

The CDR3 DNA follows: TGCGCCAGCAGCCACCGGACAGAGCGAAATGAAAAACTGTTTTTT. Encoded protein: CASSHRTERNEKLFF. The V and J genes are TRBV4-1 and TRBJ1-4; a possible D gene is TRBD1 (6 bases). The length of the CDR3 is 15 residues. Germline V lookup: CDR1 MGHRA, CDR2 YSYEKL. Trimming took 3 bases from V and 5 from J, leaving 13 bases between them.

The genes are TRBV5-8 and TRBJ2-1; 10 bases agree with TRBD2. V shed 0 bases, J shed 7 bases, and the junction held 7 bases outside the gene matches. Germline CDR1 reads SGHTS; CDR2 reads YDEGEE. CDR3 length: 16 residues. CDR3 DNA: TGTGCCAGCAGCTTGGGGACTAGCGGACTCCATAATGAGCAGTTCTTC. This codes for CASSLGTSGLHNEQFF.

The rearrangement links TRBV2 to TRBJ1-1; D gene uncertain. Trimming stripped 3 bases from V and 11 bases from J, with 16 bases between. Germline V CDR1 and CDR2: SNHLY, FYNNEI. The CDR3 has 13 amino acids. CDR3 loop: CASSEAELIQAFF. The CDR3 region has the DNA TGTGCCAGCAGTGAGGCCGAATTAATACAGGCTTTCTTT.

This clone was detected only once. This chain joins TRBV7-9 and TRBJ1-2; TRBD1 matches 8 bases. There are 16 residues in the CDR3. The trim removed 4 bases at V and 2 bases at J, leaving 9 bases unmatched. Germline V lookup: CDR1 SEHNR, CDR2 FQNEAQ (reference sequence). The DNA for the CDR3 is TGTGCCAGCAGCTCTAATAGACAGGGGCTGAACTATGGCTACACCTTC. Protein sequence: CASSSNRQGLNYGYTF.

The count of this clone is one. The gene calls are TRBV18 and TRBJ1-2, with 7 positions matching TRBD1. Losses at the gene ends were 2 bases for V and 2 bases for J; bases not matched to a gene: 5. This CDR3 comprises 15 residues. Germline V gene lookup returns CDR1 KGHSH and CDR2 LQKENI. CDR3 DNA: TGTGCCAGCTCACCATCACGGACAGGAAACTATGGCTACACCTTC. Translating gives CASSPSRTGNYGYTF.

This clone has just one count. For the CDR3, the DNA is TGTGCCATCAGAAGAGGTAGGAACACTGAAGCTTTCTTT. Protein: CAIRRGRNTEAFF. The rearrangement uses TRBV10-3 and TRBJ1-1; D is ambiguous. This CDR3 is built from 13 residues. V was cut by 6 bases and J by 1 base, with 9 bases left in between. Germline loops: CDR1 ENHRY, CDR2 SYGVKD.

V usage is TRBV10-3 and J usage is TRBJ1-4, with D possibly TRBD1 on 6 matching bases. Trimming cost V 4 bases and J 3 bases, with 9 bases left between them. CDR3 size: 14 residues. The V gene's germline CDR1 is ENHRY and CDR2 SYGVKD. The CDR3 DNA sequence: TGTGCCATCAGTGGTGGACAGCCTAATGAAAAACTGTTTTTT. It is translated as CAISGGQPNEKLFF.

The CDR3 reads CASSERTGGADTQYF. The CDR3 nucleotides are TGTGCCAGCAGTGAACGAACAGGGGGCGCAGATACGCAGTATTTT. The chain is built from TRBV6-1 and TRBJ2-3; 9 bases agree with TRBD1. V dropped 2 bases and J dropped 4; count of bases not matched to a gene: 4. The CDR3 runs 15 residues. Per the germline V gene, CDR1 is MNHNS and CDR2 is SASEGT.

The rearrangement links TRBV9 to TRBJ1-2; D gene uncertain. V was trimmed by 3 bases and J by 4 bases, leaving 13 bases between them. The CDR3 has 14 residues. In germline, CDR1 is SGDLS, CDR2 YYNGEE. The CDR3 DNA follows: TGTGCCAGCAGCGGACGGCCCGGCGGCTATGGCTACACCTTC. It codes for CASSGRPGGYGYTF.

In its sample, this clone was seen a few times. This chain links TRBV5-4 with TRBJ2-1, with 10 bases fitting TRBD2. The CDR3 consists of 13 residues. The trim removed 0 bases at V and 14 bases at J, leaving 5 bases unmatched. The germline V gene has CDR1 SGHNT and CDR2 YYREEE (reference sequence). The CDR3 here is CASSLERGGGKFF. CDR3 sequence (DNA): TGTGCCAGCAGCTTGGAGCGGGGGGGCGGGAAGTTCTTC. Variable domain in full (rest from reference TRBV5-4 and TRBJ2-1): ETGVTQSPTHLIKTRGQQVTLRCSSQSGHNTVSWYQQALGQGPQFIFQYYREEENGRGNFPPRFSGLQFPNYSSELNVNALELDDSALYLCASSLERGGGKFFGPGTRLTVL.

Only a few counts were recorded for this clone. The V and J genes are TRBV7-2 and TRBJ2-3; D gene ambiguous. This CDR3 has 12 amino acids. Germline CDR1 and CDR2: SGHTA and FQGNSA. The V end was cut by 3 bases, the J end by 2 bases, with 3 bases between. The CDR3, as DNA: TGTGCCAGCAGCTTTTACACAGATACGCAGTATTTT. Protein: CASSFYTDTQYF.

The genes are TRBV27 and TRBJ2-6; D not resolved. There are 14 residues in the CDR3. Trimming left V 7 bases short and J 0 bases short, with 7 bases between. Per the germline V gene, CDR1 is MNHEY and CDR2 is SMNVEV (reference sequence). The CDR3 sequence: CASTISSGANVLTF. As DNA, the CDR3 is TGTGCCAGCACCATTAGCTCTGGGGCCAACGTCCTGACTTTC.

The genes are TRBV29-1 and TRBJ1-2, with 7 bases that match TRBD1. Germline V gene data show CDR1 as SQVTM and CDR2 as ANQGSEA. J gave up 6 bases and V 2 bases, and 9 bases lay outside the gene matches. CDR3 size: 14 residues. The CDR3 reads CSVERVQGMNGYTF. As DNA, the CDR3 is TGCAGCGTTGAAAGGGTACAGGGGATGAATGGCTACACCTTC.

V usage is TRBV19 and J usage is TRBJ2-5; 7 positions match TRBD1. This CDR3 is built from 15 residues. Per germline, CDR1 LNHDA and CDR2 SQIVND (reference sequence). V was clipped by 6 bases and J by 4 bases; unmatched bases: 11. CDR3 amino acids: CASSQITGAPETQYF. DNA for the CDR3: TGTGCCAGTAGCCAGATCACAGGGGCTCCAGAGACCCAGTACTTC.

The chain has TRBV5-8 and TRBJ1-5; possibly TRBD1 for D (5 bases). Trimming took 0 bases from V and 3 from J, leaving 13 bases between them. Germline V gene lookup returns CDR1 SGHTS and CDR2 YDEGEE. The CDR3 consists of 16 residues. CDR3 DNA sequence: TGTGCCAGCAGCTTGGAGGAGGGGTGGGACAATCAGCCCCAGCATTTT. Translation: CASSLEEGWDNQPQHF.